The TCR beta chain described here comes from a study of T cells expressing NK-cell markers. Germline values: CDR1 MRHNA, CDR2 SNTAGT. The CDR3 has 14 amino acids. 5'RACE template switching with UMIs generated TCR beta cDNA. TCRdb reanalyzed the 5' RACE reads and collapses them to one entry per CDR3 protein, without DNA. This repertoire includes 500,000 or so distinct CDR3 sequences. The rearrangement links TRBV6-4 to TRBJ2-3; TCRdb proposes TRBD2, but this gene call is untestable without DNA. The material sequenced was blood T cells: a sorted CD56 or NKG2C T cell subset, CD4+ or CD8+ T cells, or bulk PBMC T cells (not recorded which). The TCR originated in a man younger than 30 in good health. The CDR3 loop is CASSDRRAPDTQYF.